This T cell receptor (beta chain) was captured by sequencing in a study of T-cell reconstitution after alpha-beta-depleted transplantation in children. In its sample, this clonotype was seen a few times. CDR1 SQVTM and CDR2 ANQGSEA come from the germline V gene. The germline V and J ends were trimmed by 6 bases and 0 bases, with 9 bases remaining between them. The CDR3 is 13 residues long. A TCRbeta library incorporating unique molecular identifiers was prepared. Via MiXCR, TCRdb re-called the PCR reads, giving one row per CDR3 protein. The sample holds about 500,000 distinct CDR3 sequences; about 31% are singletons and the top ten take around 2.5%.

The specimen comprised PBMCs from the stem cell graft donor, sampled from the stem cell graft. The chain joins TRBV29-1 to TRBJ1-5; D is ambiguous. The clonotype originates from a human donor who donated a stem cell graft to a child with aplastic anemia. As DNA, the CDR3 is TGCAGCGTCAAAACCTATAGCAATCAGCCCCAGCATTTT. Translated, it gives CSVKTYSNQPQHF. The full variable domain, with the rest looked up from reference TRBV29-1 and TRBJ1-5, is SAVISQKPSRDICQRGTSLTIQCQVDSQVTMMFWYRQQPGQSLTLIATANQGSEATYESGFVIDKFPISRPNLTFSTLTVSNMSPEDSSIYLCSVKTYSNQPQHFGDGTRLSIL.